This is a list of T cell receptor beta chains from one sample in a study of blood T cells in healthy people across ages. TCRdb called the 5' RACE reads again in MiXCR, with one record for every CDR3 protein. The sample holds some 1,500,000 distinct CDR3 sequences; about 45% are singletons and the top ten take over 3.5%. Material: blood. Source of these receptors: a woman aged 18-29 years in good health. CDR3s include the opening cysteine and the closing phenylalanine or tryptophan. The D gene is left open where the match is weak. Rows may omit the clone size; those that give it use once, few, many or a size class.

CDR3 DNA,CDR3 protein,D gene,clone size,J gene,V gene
TGCAGTGCTAGAACAGGCCGCTCCTACAATGAGCAGTTCTTC,CSARTGRSYNEQFF,.,.,TRBJ2-1,TRBV20-1
TGTGCCAGCAGCCAAGACGTCTACTCCTACGAGCAGTACTTC,CASSQDVYSYEQYF,.,few,TRBJ2-7,TRBV3-1
TGCAGCGCCCCTGGAGGAGCGGGGAACACGGATACGCAGTATTTT,CSAPGGAGNTDTQYF,TRBD2,.,TRBJ2-3,TRBV29-1
TGTGCCAGCAAGAAAATTGAAGCTTTCTTT,CASKKIEAFF,.,.,TRBJ1-1,TRBV6-1
TGTGCCAGCAGCCCGTTCTCCCAAGAGACCCAGTACTTC,CASSPFSQETQYF,.,few,TRBJ2-5,TRBV7-9
TGTGCCAGCAGTCACTCGACGGGAGTGCGCTACAATGAGCAGTTCTTC,CASSHSTGVRYNEQFF,.,.,TRBJ2-1,TRBV27
TGTGCCAGCAGCTTAAGTCACCGCTACACCTTC,CASSLSHRYTF,.,.,TRBJ1-2,TRBV7-9
TGCGCCAGCAGCCAAGGGTTAGCGGGAACCTACACAGATACGCAGTATTTT,CASSQGLAGTYTDTQYF,TRBD2,.,TRBJ2-3,TRBV4-1
TGTGCCAGCAGCGTCGGGTACACTGAAGCTTTCTTT,CASSVGYTEAFF,.,.,TRBJ1-1,TRBV14
TGCAGTGCTAGAGACGGGGCTAACACTGAAGCTTTCTTT,CSARDGANTEAFF,.,once,TRBJ1-1,TRBV20-1
TGTGCCAGCAGTTTAGACAGGAGGTCCTACGAGCAGTACTTC,CASSLDRRSYEQYF,.,few,TRBJ2-7,TRBV5-1